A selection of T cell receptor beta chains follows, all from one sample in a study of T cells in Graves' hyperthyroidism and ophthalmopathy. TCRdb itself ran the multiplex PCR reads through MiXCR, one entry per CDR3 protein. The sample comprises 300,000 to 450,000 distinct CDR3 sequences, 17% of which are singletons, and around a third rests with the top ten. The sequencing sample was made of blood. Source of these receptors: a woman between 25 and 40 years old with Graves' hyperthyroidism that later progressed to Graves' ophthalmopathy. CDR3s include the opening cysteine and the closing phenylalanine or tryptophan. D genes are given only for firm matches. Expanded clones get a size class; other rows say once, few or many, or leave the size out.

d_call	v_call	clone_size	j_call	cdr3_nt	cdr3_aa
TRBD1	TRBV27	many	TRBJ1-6	TGTGCCAGCAGTTTTTACTCGACAGGGTCGTTTGTTTCACCCCTCCACTTT	CASSFYSTGSFVSPLHF
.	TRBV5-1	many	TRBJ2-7	TGCGCCAGCAGCTTGGAGGTAGCGGCGGCCTACGAGCAGTACTTC	CASSLEVAAAYEQYF
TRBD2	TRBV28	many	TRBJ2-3	TGTGCCAGCAGGGGGGTAGCGGGAGCGGATACGCAGTATTTT	CASRGVAGADTQYF
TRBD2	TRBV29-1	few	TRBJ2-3	TGCAGCGTCGAAGCGGGGGGGCCGTTAGATACGCAGTATTTT	CSVEAGGPLDTQYF
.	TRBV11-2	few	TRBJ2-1	TGTGCCAGCACAGGTACAGATTACAATGAGCAGTTCTTC	CASTGTDYNEQFF
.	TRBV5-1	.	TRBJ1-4	TGCGCCAGCAGTCTAGGGCAGGCCGTAGACGCCCTGTTTTTT	CASSLGQAVDALFF
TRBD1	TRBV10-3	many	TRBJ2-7	TGTGCCATCAAATTGGGACAGGGCTCCTACGAGCAGTACTTC	CAIKLGQGSYEQYF
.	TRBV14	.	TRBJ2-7	TGTGCCAGCAGCCGGGCGATCCCTGGTTACGAGCAGTACTTC	CASSRAIPGYEQYF
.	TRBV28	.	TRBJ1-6	TGTGCCGGCAGTTTCGGGGACTTCCGGACCTCACCCCTCCACTTT	CAGSFGDFRTSPLHF
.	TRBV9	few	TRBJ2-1	TGTGCCAGCAGCCCGGGACTGAACAATGAGCAGTTCTTC	CASSPGLNNEQFF
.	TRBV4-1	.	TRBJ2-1	TGCGCCAGCAGCCAAGAGGTCCTAGCTTACAATGAGCAGTTCTTC	CASSQEVLAYNEQFF
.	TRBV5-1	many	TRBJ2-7	TGCGCCAGCAGTTCCGTGTCAGGGGCAGCCTACGAGCAGTACTTC	CASSSVSGAAYEQYF
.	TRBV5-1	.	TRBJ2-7	TGTGCCAGCAGCCAAGCCCGGGACCGTGCCTACGAGCAGTACTTC	CASSQARDRAYEQYF
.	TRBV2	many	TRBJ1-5	TGTGCCAGCAGCCCCCATGGACGGGCGGAGCCCCAGCATTTT	CASSPHGRAEPQHF
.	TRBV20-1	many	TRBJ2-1	TGCAGTGCCCTCAGAAATCCTGGTGAGCAGTTCTTC	CSALRNPGEQFF
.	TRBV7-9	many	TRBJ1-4	TGTGCCAGCAGCTTACGCCCTGTCAAGGGTGAGGGTGGCGAAAAACTGTTTTTT	CASSLRPVKGEGGEKLFF
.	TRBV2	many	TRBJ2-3	TGTGCCAGAGGAGAGGGAGGATTGTTGGATACGCAGTATTTT	CARGEGGLLDTQYF
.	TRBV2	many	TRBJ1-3	TGTGCCAGCAGTGGACCTGGAAACACCATATATTTT	CASSGPGNTIYF
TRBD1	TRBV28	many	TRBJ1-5	TGTGCCAGCAACTCCCCCACAGGGGGCATTCAGCCCCAGCATTTT	CASNSPTGGIQPQHF
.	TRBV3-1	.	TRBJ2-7	TGTGCCAGCAGCCCGACAGACTCCTACGAGCAGTACTTC	CASSPTDSYEQYF
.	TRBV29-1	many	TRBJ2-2	TGCAGCGTTGTAGACAGTAACACCGGGGAGCTGTTTTTT	CSVVDSNTGELFF
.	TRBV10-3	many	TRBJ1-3	TGTGCCGCCGGGACGCTACGTAACTCTGGAAACACCATATATTTT	CAAGTLRNSGNTIYF
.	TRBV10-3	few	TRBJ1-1	TGTGCCATCGCAGGGGCCCCCGACACTGAAGCTTTCTTT	CAIAGAPDTEAFF
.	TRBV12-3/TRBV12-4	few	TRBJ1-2	TGTGCCAGCAGTCAACCTAGAATGCGATATGGCTACACCTTC	CASSQPRMRYGYTF
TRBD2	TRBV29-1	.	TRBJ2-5	TGCAGCGTGCGGGGGGGGGAGGCGACCTACCAAGAGACCCAGTACTTC	CSVRGGEATYQETQYF
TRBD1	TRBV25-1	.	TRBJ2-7	TGTGCCACCAAGTGGTCCTGGTGGGGACAGGGAGATTTATACGAGCAGTACTTC	CATKWSWWGQGDLYEQYF
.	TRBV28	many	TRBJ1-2	TGTGCCAGCAGTTTTATCGCGGTTGGGCCTAACTATGGCTACACCTTC	CASSFIAVGPNYGYTF
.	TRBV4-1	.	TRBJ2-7	TGCGCCAGCAGCCAACGGGACAAAAACTACGAGCAGTACTTC	CASSQRDKNYEQYF
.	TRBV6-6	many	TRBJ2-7	TGTGCCAGCAGTTATACATACAGACTAACCTACGAGCAGTACTTC	CASSYTYRLTYEQYF
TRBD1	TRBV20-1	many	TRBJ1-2	TGCAGTGCTAGACACGGGACAGGGGACTATGGCTACACCTTC	CSARHGTGDYGYTF
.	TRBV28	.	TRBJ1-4	TGTGCCAGCAGGAGTCGCGAAAAACTGTTTTTT	CASRSREKLFF